This TCR beta chain stems from a study of shared clonotypes between healthy human individuals. Study context: Each donor had three CD4 naive, three CD4 memory, two CD8 naive and one CD8 memory plate.

In germline, CDR1 is MNHEY, CDR2 SMNVEV (reference sequence). The CDR3 is made up of 15 amino acids. J gave up 8 bases and V 8 bases, and 11 bases lay outside the gene matches. Sequencing was performed with immunoSEQ multiplex PCR; in TCRdb, only in-frame clones are kept and a portion is missing. The sample lists some 2,100,000 clones; around 95% were seen once. Participating donors were healthy, HIV-negative adults free of recent acute infections or vaccinations. All donors were Caucasian adults living in Nashville, Tennessee. Investigators divided CD4+ cells into CD45RA+ naive and CD45RA-negative memory subsets.

J is TRBJ2-1 and V is TRBV27; 11 nucleotides match TRBD2. The sequenced material came from naive CD4+ T cells sorted from blood. The subset: CD45RA+ positively selected. The source is a man between 18 and 35 years old in good health. DNA of the CDR3: TGTGCCAGCCGGGAGATAGCGGGGGGGATCCATGAGCAGTTCTTC. Translating it yields CASREIAGGIHEQFF.